A single sample is the source of the 8 T cell receptor beta chains below, sequenced in a study of cytomegalovirus exposure and HLA in healthy donors. PCR primers comprised 60 Vbeta and 13 Jbeta primers. TCRdb keeps only in-frame clones here, not all; method: immunoSEQ multiplex PCR. Here the sample spans approximately 170,000 clones, about four fifths being singletons. The sequenced sample was PBMCs. The source is a male donor in good health and CMV-seropositive.

This clone was seen only once. This sequence joins TRBV7-9 and TRBJ2-5; 7 bases are shared with TRBD2. With V trimmed by 1 base and J by 5 bases, 1 base remained unmatched. The germline gives CDR1 SEHNR, CDR2 FQNEAQ (reference sequence). The CDR3 runs to 13 residues. This CDR3 is CASSLGLAETQYF. Written as DNA, the CDR3 is TGTGCCAGCAGCTTAGGACTAGCTGAGACCCAGTACTTC.

The rearrangement uses TRBV19 and TRBJ1-2, with a weak D call TRBD1 (6 bases). Germline CDR1 reads LNHDA; CDR2 reads SQIVND (reference sequence). The CDR3 has 14 amino acids. The V gene lost 7 bases and the J gene lost 0 bases, with 12 bases spanning the gap. The CDR3 region is CASTPTGSNYGYTF. The CDR3, as DNA: TGTGCCAGTACCCCAACAGGGTCTAACTATGGCTACACCTTC.

This chain uses TRBV5-1 with TRBJ2-1; TRBD2 agrees at 10 bases. CDR1 is SGHRS and CDR2 is YFSETQ in the germline V gene. J gave up 12 bases and V 2 bases, and 17 bases lay outside the gene matches. The CDR3 spans 17 residues. The CDR3 coding sequence is TGCGCCAGCAGCTTCCCTCAGAGACTAGCGGGCCCCATGGGGCAGTTCTTC. Its translation: CASSFPQRLAGPMGQFF.

This clone was counted a single time. The gene calls are TRBV29-1 and TRBJ1-2; D unresolved. Trimming cost V 3 bases and J 8 bases, with 22 bases left between them. This CDR3 spans 15 amino acids. CDR1 and CDR2 (germline): SQVTM, ANQGSEA. CDR3 residues: CSVDSGGIPPLGYTF. Here the CDR3 DNA reads TGCAGCGTTGACTCTGGAGGGATCCCACCCCTGGGCTACACCTTC.

The genes are TRBV19 and TRBJ2-7; 13 nucleotides agree with TRBD2. V was pared by 3 bases and J by 7 bases, with 6 bases of the junction left unmatched. Germline V gene data show CDR1 as LNHDA and CDR2 as SQIVND (reference sequence). CDR3 length: 15 amino acids. The CDR3: CASSIGLAGAWEQYF. In nucleotides, the CDR3 is TGTGCCAGTAGTATTGGACTAGCGGGGGCTTGGGAGCAGTACTTC.

The chain employs TRBV6-5 and TRBJ1-1, with 8 bases that match TRBD1. With V trimmed by 5 bases and J by 2 bases, 7 bases remained unmatched. The germline V gene encodes CDR1 MNHEY and CDR2 SVGAGI. The CDR3 loop spans 15 amino acids. CDR3 DNA: TGTGCCAGCAGTCACCAGGGGACAGGAAACACTGAAGCTTTCTTT. It specifies CASSHQGTGNTEAFF.

The gene calls are TRBV9 and TRBJ1-2, with TRBD1 identical over 10 bases. Trimming removed 3 bases from V and 4 bases from J; junction bases left unmatched: 3. Germline V lookup: CDR1 SGDLS, CDR2 YYNGEE. The CDR3 has 14 residues. In nucleotides, the CDR3 is TGTGCCAGCAGCGCAGACAGGGGGCCCTATGGCTACACCTTC. This translates into CASSADRGPYGYTF.

The chain couples TRBV19 to TRBJ2-7; 9 bases agree with TRBD1. The CDR3 has 13 residues. Germline assignment: CDR1 LNHDA and CDR2 SQIVND (reference sequence). The junction had 2 bases not matched to a gene; V was cut back by 3 bases and J by 5 bases. Here the CDR3 reads CASSIGTGNEQYF. The CDR3 nucleotides are TGTGCCAGTAGTATCGGGACAGGGAACGAGCAGTACTTC. The variable domain in full, completed from reference TRBV19 and TRBJ2-7, reads DGGITQSPKYLFRKEGQNVTLSCEQNLNHDAMYWYRQDPGQGLRLIYYSQIVNDFQKGDIAEGYSVSREKKESFPLTVTSAQKNPTAFYLCASSIGTGNEQYFGPGTRLTVT.